This T cell receptor beta chain was recorded in a study of blood T cell repertoires in COVID-19. Turning to the study itself: The analysed material was cDNA or gDNA that came from T cells, B-cell-depleted T cells, or PBMCs.

In the authors' workflow: It was from reference gene primer amplification that nucleated cell counts were estimated. This table comes from immunoSEQ multiplex PCR, and its TCRdb copy is limited to in-frame clones, with some not included. V and J calls plus clone size are reproduced from that table; the DNA served to infer D and trimming. The table records 200,000 to 250,000 clones, roughly 81% of them present only once. Source material: peripheral blood. The sequence was collected from a man aged 40-50 years with acute or convalescent COVID-19.

CDR3 DNA sequence: TGTGCCAGCTTGATAGACAGGGCGAGTATCAATCAGCCCCAGCATTTT. It yields the protein CASLIDRASINQPQHF. The genes are TRBV6-6 and TRBJ1-5; 7 bases fit TRBD1. The CDR3 spans 16 residues. Trimming cost V 8 bases and J 3 bases; bases outside gene matches: 13. CDR1 is MNHNY and CDR2 is SVGAGI in the germline V gene (reference sequence).